The clone carrying this T cell receptor (beta chain) was recorded only once. The antigen is undetermined. The sample belongs to a study of T cell clonotyping in hematopoietic cell transplantation. Notes on the study in general: CD4 and CD8 repertoire contributions could not be separated without sorting. After transplant, recipient diversity fell while pathologically expanded clonotypes grew through day 180.

The table came from immunoSEQ multiplex PCR; TCRdb's copy has only in-frame clones and leaves some out. The sample comprises more than 9,000 clones, over 75% of which are singletons, and about 16% rests with the top ten. Noted time point: recipient sample about 28 days before transplant, after cytoreduction. The clonotype comes from a woman in her forties or fifties with chronic myeloid leukemia. Some clones in this sample may be carry-over from other donors' samples. The source was peripheral blood mononuclear cells, collected before stem cell transplant.

DNA for the CDR3: TGCGCCAGCAGCTCAGCTCCGGGACTAGCAACAGATACGCAGTATTTT. Protein sequence: CASSSAPGLATDTQYF. The chain is built from TRBV4-3 and TRBJ2-3, with 9 bases that match TRBD2. CDR1 and CDR2 (germline): LGHNA, YSLEER. This CDR3 has 16 amino acids. V was pared by 5 bases and J by 3 bases, with 9 bases of the junction left unmatched.